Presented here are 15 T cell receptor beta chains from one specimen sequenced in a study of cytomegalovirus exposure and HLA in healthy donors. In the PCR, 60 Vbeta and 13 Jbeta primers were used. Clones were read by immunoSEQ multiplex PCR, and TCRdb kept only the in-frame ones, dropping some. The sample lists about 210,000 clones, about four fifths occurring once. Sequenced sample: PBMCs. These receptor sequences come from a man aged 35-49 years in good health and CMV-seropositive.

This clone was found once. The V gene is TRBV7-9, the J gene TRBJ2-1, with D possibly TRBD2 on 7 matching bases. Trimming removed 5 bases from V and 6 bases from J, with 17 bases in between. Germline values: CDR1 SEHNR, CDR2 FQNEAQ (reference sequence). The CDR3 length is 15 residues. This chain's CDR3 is CASSPWGRERNEQFF. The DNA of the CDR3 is TGTGCCAGCAGCCCCTGGGGGCGGGAGCGCAATGAGCAGTTCTTC.

DNA of the CDR3: TGTGCCAGCAGTTACGTTAGCGGGAGTGGAGTATACAATGAGCAGTTCTTC. It encodes CASSYVSGSGVYNEQFF. The chain has TRBV7-8 and TRBJ2-1, with 9 bases aligning to TRBD2. The CDR3 is 17 residues long. Germline trimming cut 6 bases from V and 4 bases from J; bases unmatched to any gene: 13. The germline V gene encodes CDR1 SGHVS and CDR2 FQNEAQ.

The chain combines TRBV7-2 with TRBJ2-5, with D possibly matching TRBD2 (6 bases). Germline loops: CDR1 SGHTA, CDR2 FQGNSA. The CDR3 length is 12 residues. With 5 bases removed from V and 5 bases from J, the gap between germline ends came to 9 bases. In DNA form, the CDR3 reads TGTGCCAGCAGCGTCAGCGGGGAGACCCAGTACTTC. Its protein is CASSVSGETQYF.

In nucleotides, the CDR3 is TGCAGCGTTGCGACAGGGAGGTCTAATGAAAAACTGTTTTTT. Residues: CSVATGRSNEKLFF. The J gene is TRBJ1-4, the V gene TRBV29-1; 7 nucleotides line up with TRBD1. Germline CDR1 SQVTM, CDR2 ANQGSEA. The CDR3 runs to 14 residues. Germline trimming cut 4 bases from V and 3 bases from J; bases unmatched to any gene: 5.

The chain's CDR3 is CASSVQGRSNQPQHF. CDR3 nucleotides: TGTGCCAGCAGCGTACAGGGGAGAAGCAATCAGCCCCAGCATTTT. V usage is TRBV28 and J usage is TRBJ1-5, with 7 bases lining up with TRBD1. The length of the CDR3 is 15 residues. Germline V gene sequence: CDR1 MDHEN, CDR2 SYDVKM. V trimming: 6 bases; J trimming: 1 base; junction bases outside the gene matches: 6. The full variable domain, its missing parts supplied by reference TRBV28 and TRBJ1-5, is DVKVTQSSRYLVKRTGEKVFLECVQDMDHENMFWYRQDPGLGLRLIYFSYDVKMKEKGDIPEGYSVSREKKERFSLILESASTNQTSMYLCASSVQGRSNQPQHFGDGTRLSIL.

The DNA for the CDR3 is TGTGCCATCAGTGTGGGACTAGCGGGAGAAACTGGGGCCAACGTCCTGACTTTC. It yields the protein CAISVGLAGETGANVLTF. The V and J genes are TRBV10-3 and TRBJ2-6, with 14 positions matching TRBD2. Losses at the gene ends were 4 bases for V and 2 bases for J; bases not matched to a gene: 4. This CDR3 region has 18 residues. Per germline, CDR1 ENHRY and CDR2 SYGVKD.

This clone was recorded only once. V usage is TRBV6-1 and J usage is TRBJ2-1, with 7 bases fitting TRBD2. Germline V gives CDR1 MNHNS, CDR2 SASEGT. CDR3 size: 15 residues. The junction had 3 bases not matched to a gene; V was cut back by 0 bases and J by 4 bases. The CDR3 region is CASSEAPSGYNEQFF. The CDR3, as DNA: TGTGCCAGCAGTGAAGCCCCTAGCGGTTACAATGAGCAGTTCTTC.

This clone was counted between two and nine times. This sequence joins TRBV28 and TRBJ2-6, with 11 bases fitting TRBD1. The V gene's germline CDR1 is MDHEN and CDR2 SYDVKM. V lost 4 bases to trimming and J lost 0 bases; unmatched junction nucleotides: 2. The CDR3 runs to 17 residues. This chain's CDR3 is CASSSDRGLSGANVLTF. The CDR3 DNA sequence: TGTGCCAGCAGTTCGGACAGGGGGCTCTCTGGGGCCAACGTCCTGACTTTC.

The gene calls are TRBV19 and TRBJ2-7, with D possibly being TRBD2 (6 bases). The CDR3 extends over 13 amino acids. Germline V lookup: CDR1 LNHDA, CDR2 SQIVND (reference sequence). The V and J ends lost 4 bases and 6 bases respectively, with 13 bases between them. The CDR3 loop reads CASSSMGLREQYF. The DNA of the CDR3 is TGTGCCAGTAGTAGTATGGGACTTCGCGAGCAGTACTTC.

CDR3 region: CASSSGQSSYGYTF. The CDR3 DNA is TGTGCCAGCAGCTCCGGACAGTCCTCTTATGGCTACACCTTC. The chain is built from TRBV11-2 and TRBJ1-2; tentatively, D is TRBD1 (6 bases). Germline loops: CDR1 SGHAT, CDR2 FQNNGV. Trimming pared 4 bases from V and 5 bases from J, leaving 14 bases between. The CDR3 runs to 14 residues. The full variable domain, in which reference TRBV11-2 and TRBJ1-2 provide the parts outside the CDR3, is EAGVAQSPRYKIIEKRQSVAFWCNPISGHATLYWYQQILGQGPKLLIQFQNNGVVDDSQLPKDRFSAERLKGVDSTLKIQPAKLEDSAVYLCASSSGQSSYGYTFGSGTRLTVV.

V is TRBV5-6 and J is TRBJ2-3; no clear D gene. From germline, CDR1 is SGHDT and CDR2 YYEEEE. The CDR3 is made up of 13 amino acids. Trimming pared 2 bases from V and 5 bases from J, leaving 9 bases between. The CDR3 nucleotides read TGTGCCAGCAGCTTCCCGATCGGAGATACGCAGTATTTT. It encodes CASSFPIGDTQYF. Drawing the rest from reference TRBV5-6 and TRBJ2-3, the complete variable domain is DAGVTQSPTHLIKTRGQQVTLRCSPKSGHDTVSWYQQALGQGPQFIFQYYEEEERQRGNFPDRFSGHQFPNYSSELNVNALLLGDSALYLCASSFPIGDTQYFGPGTRLTVL.

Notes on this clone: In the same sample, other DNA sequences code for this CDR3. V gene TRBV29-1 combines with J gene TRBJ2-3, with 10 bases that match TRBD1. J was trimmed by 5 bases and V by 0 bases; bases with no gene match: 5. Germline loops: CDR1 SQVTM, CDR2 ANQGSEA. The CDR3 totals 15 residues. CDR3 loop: CSVEDRTGGVDTQYF. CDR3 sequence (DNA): TGCAGCGTTGAAGATAGGACAGGGGGTGTAGATACGCAGTATTTT.

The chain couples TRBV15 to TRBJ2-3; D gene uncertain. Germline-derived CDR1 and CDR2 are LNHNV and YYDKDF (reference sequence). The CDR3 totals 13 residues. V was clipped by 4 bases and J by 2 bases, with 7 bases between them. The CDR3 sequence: CATSNKYTDTQYF. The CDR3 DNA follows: TGTGCCACCAGCAACAAATACACAGATACGCAGTATTTT.

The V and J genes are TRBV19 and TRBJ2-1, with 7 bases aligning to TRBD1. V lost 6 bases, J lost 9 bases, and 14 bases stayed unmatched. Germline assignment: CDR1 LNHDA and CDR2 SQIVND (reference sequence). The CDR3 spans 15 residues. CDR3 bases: TGTGCCAGTAGAACCGGGACAGCACTGTCGGGTGAGCAGTTCTTC. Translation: CASRTGTALSGEQFF.

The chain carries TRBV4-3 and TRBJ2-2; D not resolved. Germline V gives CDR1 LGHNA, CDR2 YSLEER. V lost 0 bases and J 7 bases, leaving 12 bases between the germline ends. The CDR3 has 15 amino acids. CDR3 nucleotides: TGCGCCAGCAGCCAAGATTTCCTCGCCGGCGGGGAGCTGTTTTTT. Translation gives CASSQDFLAGGELFF.